The entry below describes one T cell receptor (beta chain). Its cognate antigen is unknown. These data originate in a study of shared clonotypes between healthy human individuals. Study-level background: A donor's plate count was three for CD4 naive and three for CD4 memory; CD8 naive had two and CD8 memory one.

The CDR3 contains 15 residues. V lost 5 bases and J lost 0; bases outside the gene matches: 5. Germline V CDR1 and CDR2: SEHNR, FQNEAQ (reference sequence). Findings and caveats of the study: Between a handful of donors, naive CD4 clonotypes were shared at a level of around 5.2%. Incomplete sequencing of sorted subsets was indicated by rarefaction despite large depth.

Naive CD8 cells, CD45RO-negative and positively selected for CCR7, excluded terminally differentiated effector memory CD45RA+ cells. For every subset, genomic DNA was evenly distributed across several immunoSEQ plates. Sequencing was performed with immunoSEQ multiplex PCR; in TCRdb, only in-frame clones are kept and a portion is missing. The sample gives hundreds of thousands of clones, approximately 95% of which show up once; about 0.11% is in the top ten. The receptor was isolated from a woman between 25 and 40 years old in good health. The sample taken for sequencing was naive CD8+ T cells sorted from blood. The rearrangement joins TRBV7-9 to TRBJ2-3; 7 bases line up with TRBD1. The CDR3 spells CASSTTGESTDTQYF. CDR3 nucleotides: TGTGCCAGCAGCACAACAGGGGAAAGCACAGATACGCAGTATTTT. Full variable domain (outside the CDR3, taken from reference TRBV7-9 and TRBJ2-3): DTGVSQNPRHKITKRGQNVTFRCDPISEHNRLYWYRQTLGQGPEFLTYFQNEAQLEKSRLLSDRFSAERPKGSFSTLEIQRTEQGDSAMYLCASSTTGESTDTQYFGPGTRLTVL.